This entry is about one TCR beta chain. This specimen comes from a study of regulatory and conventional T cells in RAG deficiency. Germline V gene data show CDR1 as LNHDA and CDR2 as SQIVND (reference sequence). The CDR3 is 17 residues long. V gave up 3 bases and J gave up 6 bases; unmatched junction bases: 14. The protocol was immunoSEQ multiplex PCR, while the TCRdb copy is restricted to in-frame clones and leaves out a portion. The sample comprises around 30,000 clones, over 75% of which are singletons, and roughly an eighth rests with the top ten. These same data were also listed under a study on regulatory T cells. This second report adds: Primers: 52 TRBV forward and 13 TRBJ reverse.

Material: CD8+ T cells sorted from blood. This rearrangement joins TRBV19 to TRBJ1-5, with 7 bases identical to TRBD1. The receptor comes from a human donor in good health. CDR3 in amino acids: CASSILEGAVVGQPQHF. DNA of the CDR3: TGTGCCAGTAGTATTCTGGAGGGGGCAGTTGTTGGTCAGCCCCAGCATTTT. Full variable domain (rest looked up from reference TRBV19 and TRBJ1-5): DGGITQSPKYLFRKEGQNVTLSCEQNLNHDAMYWYRQDPGQGLRLIYYSQIVNDFQKGDIAEGYSVSREKKESFPLTVTSAQKNPTAFYLCASSILEGAVVGQPQHFGDGTRLSIL.